The 20 T cell receptor beta chains below come from one sample, sequenced in a study of T cell changes during pregnancy in multiple sclerosis. TCRdb's copy holds only in-frame clones and misses some; the assay was immunoSEQ multiplex PCR. The top ten hold about 1.4% of the sample, which has about 81,000 clones, around 95% seen once. Sequenced here: peripheral blood, sampled in the third trimester of pregnancy. These receptors came from a female donor in good health, enrolled as a control in a pregnancy study.

This chain joins TRBV28 and TRBJ2-7; 16 nucleotides match TRBD2. The germline CDR1 and CDR2 sequences are MDHEN and SYDVKM. This CDR3 contains 16 residues. V lost 4 bases and J lost 8; bases outside the gene matches: 8. CDR3 sequence: CASSYQGLAGGQKQYF. CDR3 sequence (DNA): TGTGCCAGCAGTTACCAGGGACTAGCGGGAGGGCAAAAGCAGTACTTC.

This sequence joins TRBV5-4 and TRBJ2-2; 13 nucleotides match TRBD2. The germline V gene has CDR1 SGHNT and CDR2 YYREEE (reference sequence). The CDR3 sequence is 17 residues long. V was clipped by 4 bases and J by 5 bases; unmatched bases: 8. The CDR3 region is CASSLPGLAGETGELFF. The CDR3 nucleotides are TGTGCCAGCAGCCTACCCGGACTAGCGGGAGAAACCGGGGAGCTGTTTTTT.

This rearrangement joins TRBV28 to TRBJ1-6; 11 bases map to TRBD1. J lost 6 bases, V lost 4 bases, and 14 bases had no gene match. CDR1 is MDHEN and CDR2 is SYDVKM in the germline V gene. The length of the CDR3 is 19 residues. The CDR3 protein is CASSSGQGAGAWINSPLHF. The CDR3 DNA reads as TGTGCCAGCAGTTCTGGACAGGGGGCGGGTGCGTGGATTAATTCACCCCTCCACTTT.

The chain uses TRBV5-4 and TRBJ2-5, with D possibly being TRBD2 (6 bases). The germline V gene has CDR1 SGHNT and CDR2 YYREEE (reference sequence). Trimming took off 2 bases at V and 1 base at J, with 12 bases between the two ends. This CDR3 spans 15 amino acids. The CDR3 sequence: CASSFPLAPQETQYF. The DNA of the CDR3 is TGTGCCAGCAGCTTCCCCCTAGCGCCCCAAGAGACCCAGTACTTC.

The V and J genes are TRBV7-9 and TRBJ2-7; TRBD2 is a possible D gene (6 bases). The length of the CDR3 is 14 residues. Trimming took off 5 bases at V and 2 bases at J, with 13 bases between the two ends. Per the germline V gene, CDR1 is SEHNR and CDR2 is FQNEAQ (reference sequence). DNA of the CDR3: TGTGCCAGCAGCCCACCTAGCGAAACCTACGAGCAGTACTTC. Its translation: CASSPPSETYEQYF.

The chain employs TRBV5-1 and TRBJ2-3; D uncertain. The germline V gene encodes CDR1 SGHRS and CDR2 YFSETQ. The CDR3 is made up of 12 amino acids. Trimming took off 3 bases at V and 4 bases at J, with 6 bases between the two ends. The CDR3 DNA is TGCGCCAGCAGCTCTCCGGCAGATACGCAGTATTTT. Translated, it gives CASSSPADTQYF.

The rearrangement uses TRBV5-3 and TRBJ2-5, with a tentative D call TRBD2 (5 bases). Being an ORF, TRBV5-3 has a function that is uncertain. Trimming stripped 1 base from V and 0 bases from J, with 10 bases between. The CDR3 is 15 amino acids. The CDR3 region has the DNA TGTGCCAGAAGCTTGATACACGGGAACCAAGAGACCCAGTACTTC. Protein product: CARSLIHGNQETQYF.

The rearrangement uses TRBV29-1 and TRBJ2-7; the match to TRBD2 covers 13 bases. Trimming removed 4 bases from V and 0 bases from J; junction bases left unmatched: 9. CDR1 is SQVTM, CDR2 ANQGSEA, per germline. CDR3 length equals 17 residues. In DNA form, the CDR3 reads TGCAGCGTTGGACTAGCGGGAGGACGGAGGAACTCCTACGAGCAGTACTTC. It translates to CSVGLAGGRRNSYEQYF.

This rearrangement joins TRBV28 to TRBJ2-1; D perhaps matches TRBD2 (6 bases). The CDR3 runs 18 residues. Per germline, CDR1 MDHEN and CDR2 SYDVKM. Between the trimmed V and J ends, which lost 3 bases and 0 bases, there was a span of 18 bases. In nucleotides, the CDR3 is TGTGCCAGCAGTTTGGGGGGTAGCGGAAGGAGCTCCTACAATGAGCAGTTCTTC. It translates to CASSLGGSGRSSYNEQFF.

The chain employs TRBV5-1 and TRBJ1-2, with TRBD1 as a possible D gene (5 bases). Germline V gene sequence: CDR1 SGHRS, CDR2 YFSETQ. The CDR3 extends over 15 amino acids. V gave up 4 bases and J gave up 7 bases, with 20 bases separating them. The CDR3 DNA is TGCGCCAGCAGCCCCCAGACAGACCCGCTCGGTGGCTACACCTTC. Protein: CASSPQTDPLGGYTF. The full variable domain, completed using reference TRBV5-1 and TRBJ1-2, is KAGVTQTPRYLIKTRGQQVTLSCSPISGHRSVSWYQQTPGQGLQFLFEYFSETQRNKGNFPGRFSGRQFSNSRSEMNVSTLELGDSALYLCASSPQTDPLGGYTFGSGTRLTVV.

This clone was seen more than once but under ten times. This sequence joins TRBV4-2 and TRBJ2-1; 8 bases line up with TRBD1. Trimming took 0 bases from V and 11 from J; bases not matched to a gene: 3. The CDR3 runs 13 residues. Germline V gives CDR1 LGHNA, CDR2 YNFKEQ. Written as DNA, the CDR3 is TGTGCCAGCAGCCAAGATCGACAGGGGAAGCAGTTCTTC. This codes for CASSQDRQGKQFF.

The chain carries TRBV2 and TRBJ1-4, with D perhaps matching TRBD1 (6 bases). Looked up from germline, CDR1 is SNHLY and CDR2 is FYNNEI. Trimming shortened V by 3 bases and J by 7 bases, and 15 bases separated the two germline ends. The CDR3 totals 15 residues. The DNA for the CDR3 is TGTGCCAGCAGTGAGGGGGGGCCCCTTGGTGAAAAACTGTTTTTT. Its protein product is CASSEGGPLGEKLFF.

This chain uses TRBV27 with TRBJ1-2; tentatively, D is TRBD1 (5 bases). The CDR3 runs 15 residues. Germline CDR1 and CDR2: MNHEY and SMNVEV (reference sequence). V dropped 0 bases and J dropped 4 bases, with 12 bases sitting between them. CDR3 sequence: CASSLSARARYGYTF. DNA of the CDR3: TGTGCCAGCAGTTTATCCGCCAGGGCGCGCTATGGCTACACCTTC.

This sequence joins TRBV5-1 and TRBJ1-2; D not certain. Trimming removed 0 bases from V and 8 bases from J, with 11 bases in between. This CDR3 region has 13 residues. Looked up from germline, CDR1 is SGHRS and CDR2 is YFSETQ. The CDR3 region is CASSLAEGSGYTF. In DNA, the CDR3 is TGCGCCAGCAGCTTGGCGGAGGGAAGCGGCTACACCTTC.

The DNA of the CDR3 is TGTGCCAGCAGCCATTACAATGAGCAGTTCTTC. Its protein is CASSHYNEQFF. The V and J genes are TRBV7-9 and TRBJ2-1; D is uncertain. The CDR3 consists of 11 residues. In germline, CDR1 is SEHNR, CDR2 FQNEAQ (reference sequence). The V end was cut by 5 bases, the J end by 4 bases, with 3 bases between.

The chain recombines TRBV6-6 with TRBJ2-7, with a tentative D call TRBD2 (6 bases). CDR1 is MNHNY and CDR2 is SVGAGI in the germline V gene (reference sequence). The V and J ends lost 0 bases and 2 bases respectively, with 14 bases between them. CDR3 length equals 16 residues. The CDR3, as DNA: TGTGCCAGCAGTTACTCCCCCCCCGGGGGTACCTACGAGCAGTACTTC. Translating it yields CASSYSPPGGTYEQYF.

V usage is TRBV7-9 and J usage is TRBJ2-1, with D possibly being TRBD2 (5 bases). The ends were cut back, 6 bases at V and 3 bases at J, with 9 bases in the middle. Germline CDR1 SEHNR, CDR2 FQNEAQ (reference sequence). The CDR3 consists of 13 residues. CDR3 in amino acids: CASSPRDYNEQFF. Here the CDR3 DNA reads TGTGCCAGCAGTCCCCGGGACTACAATGAGCAGTTCTTC.

This clone was recorded only once. The V call is TRBV28, the J call TRBJ2-5, with TRBD2 as a possible D gene (5 bases). This CDR3 has 13 residues. Germline V gene sequence: CDR1 MDHEN, CDR2 SYDVKM. V was trimmed by 5 bases and J by 5 bases, leaving 12 bases between them. This chain's CDR3 is CASSRTPGETQYF. Written as DNA, the CDR3 is TGTGCCAGCAGTCGGACTCCCGGGGAGACCCAGTACTTC. Full variable domain (missing parts from reference TRBV28 and TRBJ2-5): DVKVTQSSRYLVKRTGEKVFLECVQDMDHENMFWYRQDPGLGLRLIYFSYDVKMKEKGDIPEGYSVSREKKERFSLILESASTNQTSMYLCASSRTPGETQYFGPGTRLLVL.

The chain is built from TRBV29-1 and TRBJ2-1; TRBD2 aligns across 9 bases. The germline gives CDR1 SQVTM, CDR2 ANQGSEA. Trimming at V came to 1 base and at J to 1 base, leaving 5 bases not matched to a gene. There are 16 residues in the CDR3. The CDR3 DNA follows: TGCAGCGTTGAAGGTAGCGGGAGTGCGTCCTACAATGAGCAGTTCTTC. It encodes CSVEGSGSASYNEQFF.

This clone has only one observation. This chain links TRBV11-3 with TRBJ2-5, with a possible D match to TRBD2 (7 bases). CDR1 SGHNT and CDR2 YENEEA come from the germline V gene. With 5 bases removed from V and 7 bases from J, the gap between germline ends came to 23 bases. The CDR3 has 16 amino acids. The CDR3 reads CASSHPLGGPLRTQYF. The CDR3 DNA reads TGTGCCAGCAGCCACCCCCTGGGGGGGCCGCTACGGACCCAGTACTTC.